Following are 22 T cell receptor beta chains from one sample sequenced in a study of response to subunit inactivated influenza vaccine. Using its own MiXCR run on the RT-PCR reads, TCRdb lists one record per CDR3 protein. The repertoire holds 630,000 or so distinct CDR3 sequences, with approximately 15% as singletons. The sequenced sample was PBMCs from blood, obtained 11 to 12 days after vaccination. These receptors originate from a man between 45 and 60 years old who received an inactivated influenza vaccine.

V usage is TRBV19 and J usage is TRBJ2-2; either TRBD1 or TRBD2 may fit D (5 bases each). V was trimmed by 7 bases and J by 0 bases, leaving 12 bases between them. The CDR3 totals 15 residues. The V gene's germline CDR1 is LNHDA and CDR2 SQIVND (reference sequence). The CDR3 region has the DNA TGTGCCAGTATCTCCGGGACGGCGAACACCGGGGAGCTGTTTTTT. Its protein is CASISGTANTGELFF.

DNA for the CDR3: TGTGCCAGCAGCCTAATACTACTAGCGGGGGATCTTGAGCAGTTCTTC. It codes for CASSLILLAGDLEQFF. The chain has TRBV21-1 and TRBJ2-1; TRBD2, the table's D call, lacks a check against the DNA. TRBV21-1 is labeled a pseudogene. The CDR3 contains 16 residues.

The chain carries TRBV18 and TRBJ1-2; tentatively, D is TRBD1 (5 bases). V was cut by 3 bases and J by 5 bases, with 16 bases left in between. Per the germline V gene, CDR1 is KGHSH and CDR2 is LQKENI. The CDR3 is 15 amino acids. The CDR3 nucleotides read TGTGCCAGCTCACCCCCCCAGGGTACGACTTATGGCTACACCTTC. This translates into CASSPPQGTTYGYTF.

The chain uses TRBV28 and TRBJ1-1, with D possibly TRBD1 on 5 matching bases. The germline V and J ends were trimmed by 6 bases and 1 base, with 12 bases remaining between them. Looked up from germline, CDR1 is MDHEN and CDR2 is SYDVKM. The CDR3 runs to 14 residues. CDR3 coding DNA: TGTGCCAGCAGCAGCCCCGGGGGGAACACTGAAGCTTTCTTT. Encoded protein: CASSSPGGNTEAFF. Filled out from reference TRBV28 and TRBJ1-1, the complete variable domain reads DVKVTQSSRYLVKRTGEKVFLECVQDMDHENMFWYRQDPGLGLRLIYFSYDVKMKEKGDIPEGYSVSREKKERFSLILESASTNQTSMYLCASSSPGGNTEAFFGQGTRLTVV.

V gene TRBV20-1 combines with J gene TRBJ2-3; 12 bases are a match to TRBD2. Germline V gene lookup returns CDR1 DFQATT and CDR2 SNEGSKA (reference sequence). The CDR3 spans 15 residues. The V gene end was trimmed by 3 bases and the J gene end by 6 bases; junction bases not matched to a gene: 7. CDR3 sequence: CSASVLAGGPDTQYF. The CDR3 DNA follows: TGCAGTGCTAGCGTACTAGCGGGAGGCCCCGATACGCAGTATTTT.

The J gene is TRBJ1-6, the V gene TRBV6-1; tentatively, D is TRBD1 (5 bases). V shed 6 bases and J shed 8 bases, with 17 bases lying between them. The germline V gene has CDR1 MNHNS and CDR2 SASEGT. This CDR3 has 15 residues. Here the CDR3 DNA reads TGTGCCAGCAGGTTCGGGACGGTTCACGATTCACCCCTCCACTTT. This codes for CASRFGTVHDSPLHF.

This clonotype was seen repeatedly, ten times or more. As DNA, the CDR3 is TGCGCCAGCAGCTTGGCGGGGGGGGCCTCAGATACGCAGTATTTT. As protein: CASSLAGGASDTQYF. The chain carries TRBV5-1 and TRBJ2-3; 8 bases map to TRBD2. Per the germline V gene, CDR1 is SGHRS and CDR2 is YFSETQ. With V trimmed by 0 bases and J by 4 bases, 4 bases remained unmatched. This CDR3 comprises 15 residues.

The chain combines TRBV6-1 with TRBJ1-4, with D perhaps matching TRBD1 (5 bases). The CDR3 has 16 residues. V lost 2 bases to trimming and J lost 4 bases, with 14 bases between them. Germline V gene lookup returns CDR1 MNHNS and CDR2 SASEGT. The CDR3 loop is CASSEIRGGGNEKLFF. In nucleotides, the CDR3 is TGTGCCAGCAGTGAAATTAGGGGCGGCGGTAATGAAAAACTGTTTTTT.

This clonotype was observed a few times. The chain links TRBV12-3 or TRBV12-4 to TRBJ2-3; D tentatively fits TRBD1 or TRBD2 (6 bases each). V lost 5 bases to trimming and J lost 0 bases, with 12 bases between them. The CDR3 covers 15 residues. The CDR3 sequence is CASSPWGASTDTQYF. The CDR3 coding sequence is TGTGCCAGCAGTCCGTGGGGGGCTAGCACAGATACGCAGTATTTT.

The table lists this clonotype with a few counts. This chain links TRBV14 with TRBJ2-1; TRBD2 matches at 12 bases. Germline CDR1 reads SGHDN; CDR2 reads FVKESK. V was pared by 4 bases and J by 12 bases, with 10 bases of the junction left unmatched. CDR3 length: 15 residues. This CDR3 is CASSRLAGGAFGQFF. CDR3 bases: TGTGCCAGCAGCCGTCTAGCGGGGGGGGCCTTTGGGCAGTTCTTC. The variable domain in full, with the rest retrieved from reference TRBV14 and TRBJ2-1, is EAGVTQFPSHSVIEKGQTVTLRCDPISGHDNLYWYRRVMGKEIKFLLHFVKESKQDESGMPNNRFLAERTGGTYSTLKVQPAELEDSGVYFCASSRLAGGAFGQFFGPGTRLTVL.

The rearrangement uses TRBV28 and TRBJ2-7, with 7 bases aligning to TRBD1. J was trimmed by 8 bases and V by 3 bases; bases with no gene match: 7. Germline-derived CDR1 and CDR2 are MDHEN and SYDVKM. CDR3 length: 13 amino acids. In DNA form, the CDR3 reads TGTGCCAGCAGTTTGACCCCGGGACAGCAGCAGTACTTC. Encoded protein: CASSLTPGQQQYF.

The chain links TRBV7-2 to TRBJ2-5; a weak D match, TRBD1 (5 bases). Trimming shortened V by 5 bases and J by 0 bases, and 19 bases separated the two germline ends. CDR3 length: 17 amino acids. The germline V gene encodes CDR1 SGHTA and CDR2 FQGNSA. The CDR3 nucleotides read TGTGCCAGCAGCCCCCGCCATGGACATTTGTACCAAGAGACCCAGTACTTC. Translation: CASSPRHGHLYQETQYF. Looking up the rest from reference TRBV7-2 and TRBJ2-5 gives the full variable domain: GAGVSQSPSNKVTEKGKDVELRCDPISGHTALYWYRQSLGQGLEFLIYFQGNSAPDKSGLPSDRFSAERTGGSVSTLTIQRTQQEDSAVYLCASSPRHGHLYQETQYFGPGTRLLVL.

This clonotype came up many times. The rearrangement joins TRBV7-6 to TRBJ1-1; no clear D. The V gene's germline CDR1 is SGHVS and CDR2 FNYEAQ. The CDR3 totals 14 residues. The V and J ends lost 2 bases and 0 bases respectively, with 7 bases between them. The DNA of the CDR3 is TGTGCCAGCAGCTTATACGGAATGAACACTGAAGCTTTCTTT. It yields the protein CASSLYGMNTEAFF.

The chain employs TRBV7-9 and TRBJ2-1, with 9 bases that match TRBD2. Per germline, CDR1 SEHNR and CDR2 FQNEAQ (reference sequence). The CDR3 is 15 residues long. V dropped 3 bases and J dropped 7; count of bases not matched to a gene: 7. CDR3 amino acids: CASSFIAGAGNEQFF. The CDR3 coding sequence is TGTGCCAGCAGCTTCATAGCGGGAGCGGGTAATGAGCAGTTCTTC.

The J gene is TRBJ2-3, the V gene TRBV11-2, with D perhaps TRBD2 (5 bases). V gave up 5 bases and J gave up 3 bases, with 24 bases separating them. Per germline, CDR1 SGHAT and CDR2 FQNNGV. This CDR3 is 18 amino acids long. CDR3 sequence (DNA): TGTGCCAGCAGCCCACAGCGGTCCGGAGCGTACGGGACAGATACGCAGTATTTT. Its translation: CASSPQRSGAYGTDTQYF.

This clonotype was picked up many times. The chain links TRBV12-3 or TRBV12-4 to TRBJ1-4; no firm D call. This CDR3 contains 13 residues. V was pared by 3 bases and J by 8 bases, with 10 bases between. CDR3 in DNA: TGTGCCAGCAGTTTTGGGAATAGGGAAAAACTGTTTTTT. This translates into CASSFGNREKLFF.

The sample holds many counts of this clonotype. The genes are TRBV4-3 and TRBJ2-1, with D possibly matching TRBD2 (6 bases). Germline lookup yields CDR1 LGHNA and CDR2 YSLEER. The CDR3 consists of 16 residues. With 0 bases removed from V and 5 bases from J, the gap between germline ends came to 14 bases. The CDR3 sequence is CASSQDSWTTNNEQFF. CDR3 nucleotide sequence: TGCGCCAGCAGCCAAGATAGTTGGACTACGAACAATGAGCAGTTCTTC.

This clonotype was picked up a small number of times. V and J are TRBV12-3 or TRBV12-4 and TRBJ2-3; 11 nucleotides agree with TRBD2. With V trimmed by 6 bases and J by 0 bases, 5 bases remained unmatched. This CDR3 region has 16 residues. This CDR3 reads CASRPSGGTSTDTQYF. The CDR3 region has the DNA TGTGCCAGCAGGCCTAGCGGGGGGACTAGCACAGATACGCAGTATTTT.

The genes are TRBV11-2 and TRBJ2-7; TRBD2 matches at 7 bases. This CDR3 contains 16 residues. V trimming: 0 bases; J trimming: 4 bases; junction bases outside the gene matches: 9. In germline, CDR1 is SGHAT, CDR2 FQNNGV. This CDR3 reads CASSLDWGGIGYEQYF. The CDR3 DNA follows: TGTGCCAGCAGCTTAGATTGGGGGGGAATAGGATACGAGCAGTACTTC.

The gene calls are TRBV4-3 and TRBJ2-2; no firm D call. The CDR3 sequence is 18 residues long. Germline V gene lookup returns CDR1 LGHNA and CDR2 YSLEER. Trimming pared 1 base from V and 1 base from J, leaving 16 bases between. For the CDR3, the DNA is TGCGCCAGCAGCCAAGTGCCGAACGCGGTTAAGAACACCGGGGAGCTGTTTTTT. The encoded protein is CASSQVPNAVKNTGELFF.

This clonotype turned up a few times. This sequence joins TRBV6-2 or TRBV6-3 and TRBJ2-7; 8 bases agree with TRBD1. The CDR3 is made up of 15 amino acids. Germline loops: CDR1 MNHEY, CDR2 SVGEGT. The junction had 4 bases not matched to a gene; V was cut back by 0 bases and J by 3 bases. The CDR3 is CASSYSRGQVYEQYF. The CDR3, as DNA: TGTGCCAGCAGTTACTCAAGGGGACAGGTCTACGAGCAGTACTTC.

This clonotype was seen more than once but under ten times. The rearrangement uses TRBV10-3 and TRBJ1-2, with D perhaps TRBD1 (5 bases). V was trimmed by 0 bases and J by 2 bases, leaving 16 bases between them. The V gene's germline CDR1 is ENHRY and CDR2 SYGVKD. This CDR3 contains 17 residues. The CDR3 DNA sequence: TGTGCCATCAGTGAGTCAGGGGACCGAGGGCGGAACTATGGCTACACCTTC. Protein sequence: CAISESGDRGRNYGYTF.